Each of the 18 T cell receptor beta chains below was sequenced from the same sample in a study of shared clonotypes between healthy human individuals. Some clones are missing from TCRdb's copy, which holds only in-frame ones; the method was immunoSEQ multiplex PCR. Of about 980,000 clones listed, roughly 72% are singletons. Sequenced input: memory CD4+ T cells sorted from blood. Subset specified: CD45RA-negative fraction. The source of these receptors is a man aged 18 to 30 in good health.

About this clone: Relative to the germline gene, one junction end is altered; a read error may explain this. The chain joins TRBV7-7 to TRBJ2-5, with 15 bases identical to TRBD2. CDR1 SSHAT and CDR2 FNYEAQ come from the germline V gene (reference sequence). The CDR3 covers 17 residues. The CDR3 here is CASSPRGLAGGVETQYF. In DNA form, the CDR3 reads TGTGCTAGCAGCCCCAGGGGACTAGCGGGGGGTGTGGAGACCCAGTACTTC.

V is TRBV18 and J is TRBJ2-7; D gene ambiguous. Germline-derived CDR1 and CDR2 are KGHSH and LQKENI. With 4 bases removed from V and 3 bases from J, the gap between germline ends came to 22 bases. The CDR3 spans 17 residues. The CDR3 loop is CASSRAREATLDYEQYF. The CDR3 DNA is TGTGCCAGCTCACGGGCTAGAGAGGCGACACTGGACTACGAGCAGTACTTC.

The gene calls are TRBV7-8 and TRBJ2-1; TRBD1 agrees at 8 bases. From germline, CDR1 is SGHVS and CDR2 FQNEAQ. V was clipped by 5 bases and J by 10 bases; unmatched bases: 7. This CDR3 contains 13 residues. The CDR3 DNA reads TGTGCCAGCAGCCGAGACAGGGGTGGCGAGCAGTTCTTC. It encodes CASSRDRGGEQFF.

The rearrangement links TRBV6-1 to TRBJ2-5, with TRBD2 identical over 12 bases. Trimming removed 4 bases from V and 5 bases from J; junction bases left unmatched: 5. The CDR3 has 15 amino acids. Germline assignment: CDR1 MNHNS and CDR2 SASEGT. This CDR3 is CASSVTGTSGETQYF. CDR3 sequence (DNA): TGTGCCAGCAGTGTGACCGGGACTAGCGGGGAGACCCAGTACTTC.

The chain carries TRBV6-5 and TRBJ1-1; 7 bases are shared with TRBD1. The ends lost 5 bases at V and 8 bases at J; junction bases unmatched: 8. Germline V gene lookup returns CDR1 MNHEY and CDR2 SVGAGI. There are 13 residues in the CDR3. The CDR3 nucleotides read TGTGCCAGCAGTGACAGGGTCCCCGGGGAAGCTTTCTTT. Protein product: CASSDRVPGEAFF.

This clone showed up just a few times. The chain is built from TRBV11-2 and TRBJ2-6, with D unresolved. The CDR3 spans 12 residues. In germline, CDR1 is SGHAT, CDR2 FQNNGV. The V gene lost 4 bases and the J gene lost 8 bases, with 6 bases spanning the gap. CDR3 nucleotide sequence: TGTGCCAGCAGCTGGTTGACCAACGTCCTGACTTTC. Its translation: CASSWLTNVLTF.

The chain uses TRBV30 and TRBJ2-2, with D unclear. This CDR3 is 11 amino acids long. The V end was cut by 1 base, the J end by 7 bases, with 4 bases between. CDR1 is GTSNPN and CDR2 is SVGIG in the germline V gene (reference sequence). Here the CDR3 reads CAWSAGGELFF. The CDR3 nucleotides read TGTGCCTGGAGTGCAGGCGGGGAGCTGTTTTTT.

The genes are TRBV27 and TRBJ1-1, with no clear D. Per the germline V gene, CDR1 is MNHEY and CDR2 is SMNVEV (reference sequence). This CDR3 is 16 amino acids long. Trimming left V 4 bases short and J 4 bases short, with 19 bases between. The CDR3 loop is CASSSNRATRVTEAFF. Written as DNA, the CDR3 is TGTGCCAGCAGTTCAAACCGGGCTACGCGTGTCACTGAAGCTTTCTTT.

The gene calls are TRBV15 and TRBJ2-5, with D possibly TRBD2 on 6 matching bases. Germline V gene lookup returns CDR1 LNHNV and CDR2 YYDKDF (reference sequence). The CDR3 length is 14 residues. Trimming stripped 1 base from V and 5 bases from J, with 11 bases between. CDR3 sequence reads: CATSRVTRAETQYF. The CDR3, as DNA: TGTGCCACCAGCAGAGTGACTAGAGCGGAGACCCAGTACTTC.

This clone was recorded a few times. The chain carries TRBV6-5 and TRBJ2-2; no clear D gene. CDR3 length equals 15 residues. Germline lookup yields CDR1 MNHEY and CDR2 SVGAGI. Trimming removed 0 bases from V and 6 bases from J, with 11 bases in between. CDR3 region: CASSYSIPSAGELFF. CDR3 DNA sequence: TGTGCCAGCAGTTACTCGATCCCGTCCGCCGGGGAGCTGTTTTTT.

This chain joins TRBV18 and TRBJ1-2; 9 positions match TRBD1. V lost 3 bases to trimming and J lost 4 bases; unmatched junction nucleotides: 9. Germline CDR1 KGHSH, CDR2 LQKENI. The CDR3 is 16 amino acids. CDR3 in DNA: TGTGCCAGCTCACCGTCCTTGGGGACAGGGTCCTATGGCTACACCTTC. It is translated as CASSPSLGTGSYGYTF.

The V call is TRBV4-1, the J call TRBJ2-5; D uncertain. Between the trimmed V and J ends, which lost 1 base and 7 bases, there was a span of 13 bases. The CDR3 has 14 amino acids. Germline V gives CDR1 MGHRA, CDR2 YSYEKL. The CDR3 DNA reads as TGCGCCAGCAGCCAAGGGACCCAGTATGGGACCCAGTACTTC. Amino acids: CASSQGTQYGTQYF.

The chain links TRBV30 to TRBJ1-6, with TRBD1 matching over 8 bases. CDR3 length: 16 residues. The germline gives CDR1 GTSNPN, CDR2 SVGIG (reference sequence). The ends lost 2 bases at V and 1 base at J; junction bases unmatched: 4. CDR3 DNA: TGTGCCTGGAGTAAAGGACAGGGTTCCTATAATTCACCCCTCCACTTT. It translates to CAWSKGQGSYNSPLHF.

The V gene is TRBV9, the J gene TRBJ2-3; D ambiguous. The CDR3 length is 15 residues. With 0 bases removed from V and 0 bases from J, the gap between germline ends came to 8 bases. The V gene's germline CDR1 is SGDLS and CDR2 YYNGEE. The chain's CDR3 is CASSVDPISTDTQYF. Written as DNA, the CDR3 is TGTGCCAGCAGCGTAGATCCGATTAGCACAGATACGCAGTATTTT.

The J gene is TRBJ2-3, the V gene TRBV2; D not resolved. The CDR3 runs to 14 residues. V was trimmed by 7 bases and J by 4 bases, leaving 15 bases between them. Looked up from germline, CDR1 is SNHLY and CDR2 is FYNNEI. CDR3 nucleotides: TGTGCCAGCACCACCGCCGCGTGGGCAGATACGCAGTATTTT. Translating gives CASTTAAWADTQYF.

This sequence joins TRBV15 and TRBJ1-1; D is ambiguous. Germline CDR1 LNHNV, CDR2 YYDKDF (reference sequence). This CDR3 is built from 15 residues. V dropped 4 bases and J dropped 5 bases, with 17 bases sitting between them. CDR3: CATSKRGPLGTEAFF. The CDR3 DNA follows: TGTGCCACCAGCAAGAGAGGCCCGCTGGGGACTGAAGCTTTCTTT.

Comments on this clone: The sample contains more than one DNA sequence encoding this CDR3. The genes are TRBV30 and TRBJ1-4; weak D call: TRBD1 (5 bases). The CDR3 has 13 residues. CDR1 and CDR2 from the germline V gene are GTSNPN and SVGIG (reference sequence). Trimming left V 2 bases short and J 4 bases short, with 8 bases between. CDR3 DNA: TGTGCCTGGAGTCGGCAGGGTAATGAAAAACTGTTTTTT. It codes for CAWSRQGNEKLFF.

This clone turned up a few times. The chain joins TRBV30 to TRBJ2-2; TRBD1 might be the D (6 bases). Trimming took 1 base from V and 5 from J, leaving 14 bases between them. Per the germline V gene, CDR1 is GTSNPN and CDR2 is SVGIG (reference sequence). This CDR3 region has 15 residues. The CDR3 sequence: CAWSGNRVGTGELFF. The CDR3 coding sequence is TGTGCCTGGAGTGGGAACAGGGTGGGAACCGGGGAGCTGTTTTTT.